This is a list of T cell receptor beta chains from one sample in a study of CXCR3-negative and CXCR3-positive naive CD8 T cells. For each CDR3 protein, TCRdb gives one entry from its re-call of the 5' RACE reads, without DNA. This listing includes about 40,000 distinct CDR3 sequences. Material: memory CD8+ T cells from blood. Receptor source: a human donor in good health. Some clones in this sample may be carry-over from other donors' samples. Both conserved end residues are part of each CDR3.

j_call v_call cdr3_aa
TRBJ1-2 TRBV12-3/TRBV12-4 CASRGEGTYGYTF
TRBJ1-1 TRBV7-9 CASSPIRSMNTEAFF
TRBJ1-1 TRBV12-3/TRBV12-4 CASSLPLGTNTEAFF
TRBJ2-7 TRBV20-1 CSAREMAGYEQYF
TRBJ2-1 TRBV20-1 CSARGRTSGEQYEKFF
TRBJ2-1 TRBV27 CASQGPRLNEQFF
TRBJ2-1 TRBV19 CASSIDSGTSAYNEQFF
TRBJ1-2 TRBV29-1 CSASPGQGNYGYTF
TRBJ1-1 TRBV29-1 CSVGTGGTEAFF
TRBJ2-7 TRBV20-1 CSARGRTDFYYEQYF
TRBJ1-2 TRBV29-1 CSVELQAVYYGYTF
TRBJ1-1 TRBV4-2 CASSQDEGGTGGTEAFF
TRBJ2-1 TRBV28 CASSQGFSYNEQFF
TRBJ2-7 TRBV29-1 CSAGTGGWEQYF
TRBJ1-5 TRBV7-2 CASSLDPGADQPQHF